This T cell receptor beta chain was identified during a study of identical twins' blood T cells (dated by TCRdb to the early 2010s). A note on the overall study: Approximately 51 million Illumina reads were obtained across around 12 libraries, comprising six alpha-chain and six beta-chain libraries. Using next-generation sequencing, the study compared the TCR alpha and beta chain repertoires of three pairs of monozygous twins to assess how genetics influences repertoire formation. Overall study outcomes, separate from this receptor: Because the twins were reared together, environmental influences could not be excluded as an explanation for twin similarity. Independent studies were stated to be required to validate the proposed role of the TCRalpha J segment in MHC recognition during thymic selection. Looking at the most abundant TCRbeta clonotypes, every donor had more CDR3 sequences in common with her twin than with unrelated donors. Twin pairs were reported to be markedly more alike in V gene usage than unrelated donors were, even when looking at non-selected out-of-frame TCRbeta clonotypes. The number of shared CDR3 clonotypes between two donors was mainly determined by the product of their cloneset sizes, and twins did not clearly deviate from this trend.

Six healthy women forming three monozygous twin pairs were used as donors. All three twin pairs had been reared together, and it was thought likely that the same infectious agents and vaccines had been met by these twin pairs. TCR cDNA libraries were prepared from RNA that had been isolated from peripheral blood mononuclear cells. Receptors were amplified or captured by 5' RACE. The instrument given in TCRdb is Illumina Genome Analyzer IIx. RNA-based TCR cDNA libraries were prepared by a previously described protocol with several modifications. To prevent cross-contamination, sample-specific barcodes were introduced on both ends of each TCR cDNA library during cDNA synthesis and amplification. Processing in the source paper ran as follows. Between about 95,000 and nearly 550,000 clonotypes were identified per individual, and roughly 2.2 to 3.6 million CDR3-containing reads were obtained per library. After reads with improper barcode index combinations were thrown out, a cloneset for each library was built using the MiTCR software. During the assembly of CDR3 clonotypes by MiTCR, low-quality reads were filtered or rescued and PCR and sequencing errors were corrected. Artificial out-of-frame clonotypes were removed by being mapped to in-frame sequences, with one indel in the CDR3 allowed. Similarity in V and J gene usage between donors was calculated as the Jensen-Shannon divergence divided by the mean entropy. The public reads were reprocessed in TCRdb via fastp at Q25 and MiXCR, keeping in-frame beta chains. Entries that share a CDR3 protein sequence are merged under the most common genes and DNA. V and J calls and clone size were set by TCRdb, not the authors. The sample table shows 350,000 to 400,000 distinct CDR3 sequences, and about 28% are seen once. The ten largest clonotypes hold around 5.6% of the sample.

As to this clonotype: Its cognate antigen has yet to be identified. The input lacks base qualities; no much larger clone sits a single base away.

The CDR3 holds 15 amino acids from the cysteine to the phenylalanine. Only CDR3 DNA remains: 45 bases, in frame from the first base. From the germline V gene, CDR1 is LGHNA and CDR2 is YNFKEQ. V was cut back by 3 bases and J by 7 bases, leaving a gap of 15 bases between them. The chain employs TRBV4-2 and TRBJ1-4; a weak D assignment points to TRBD1 (5 bases agree). Sequencing input: PBMCs. This TCR was recovered from a woman aged 18-55 years in good health. The CDR3 is CASSHSGAWGEKLFF. The nucleotide sequence reads as follows: TGTGCCAGCAGCCATTCCGGGGCCTGGGGTGAAAAACTGTTTTTT.